This paragraph reports one T cell receptor (beta chain). Antigen unknown. The sample is drawn from a study of T cell responses to AZD1222 COVID-19 vaccine. General study points: Only 5 or 6 people who got AZD1222 tested seropositive at baseline. Reports say nearly half of spike-specific TCRs go after unmutated variant regions.

TCRdb's table, derived via immunoSEQ multiplex PCR, lists solely in-frame clones and lacks some. The data contain some 150,000 clones, 92% of them singletons. Germline CDR1 is SGHNT and CDR2 is YYREEE (reference sequence). The ends were cut back, 1 base at V and 0 bases at J, with 3 bases in the middle. The length of the CDR3 is 13 residues. The sample consisted of peripheral blood, taken 28 days after the second AZD1222 dose. This clonotype was sampled from an adult who received the AZD1222 COVID-19 vaccine. V usage is TRBV5-4 and J usage is TRBJ2-3, with D hard to call. The CDR3 DNA follows: TGTGCCAGCAGCTTGTGGAGCACAGATACGCAGTATTTT. This codes for CASSLWSTDTQYF.